This is a list of T cell receptor beta chains from one sample in a study of control samples from healthy donors and cancer patients. This table comes from immunoSEQ multiplex PCR, and its TCRdb copy is limited to in-frame clones, with some not included. The repertoire holds approximately 79,000 clones, with 89% as singletons. The sequenced material came from blood. Receptors were obtained from a man between 50 and 59 years old in good health. CDR3s include the opening cysteine and the closing phenylalanine or tryptophan. Fields, in order: clone size, D gene, V gene, CDR3 length, J gene, CDR3 DNA, CDR3 protein. The D gene is left open where the match is weak. Rows may omit the clone size; those that give it use once, few, many or a size class.

once	.	TRBV10-3	15	TRBJ2-7	TGTGCCATCAGTGGGTCCCAGGGGCAAAGGTACGAGCAGTACTTC	CAISGSQGQRYEQYF
few	TRBD1	TRBV7-9	14	TRBJ2-5	TGTGCCAGCAGCGACACAGGGGGTGGAAAGACCCAGTACTTC	CASSDTGGGKTQYF
.	.	TRBV6-5	15	TRBJ2-5	TGTGCCAGCAGAACCGGTTGGAGGGGCCAAGAGACCCAGTACTTC	CASRTGWRGQETQYF
.	TRBD1	TRBV29-1	14	TRBJ2-7	TGCAGCGTCTCCGGGACAGGCCCCTCCTACGAGCAGTACTTC	CSVSGTGPSYEQYF
.	.	TRBV2	15	TRBJ1-6	TGTGCCAGCACCATGGAGGGATCCTATAATTCACCCCTCCACTTT	CASTMEGSYNSPLHF
once	TRBD1	TRBV6-5	13	TRBJ2-1	TGTGCCAGGAGACAGGGGAAGGACAATGAGCAGTTCTTC	CARRQGKDNEQFF
.	TRBD2	TRBV7-6	17	TRBJ2-7	TGTGCCAGCAGCACGGGGACTAGCGGGGGGGTATCCTACGAGCAGTACTTC	CASSTGTSGGVSYEQYF
.	TRBD2	TRBV11-2	15	TRBJ2-5	TGTGCCAGCAGCCAACTACTTCGGGAGGAAGAGACCCAGTACTTC	CASSQLLREEETQYF
.	.	TRBV5-4	13	TRBJ2-3	TGTGCCAGCAGCGCTCAAAACACAGATACGCAGTATTTT	CASSAQNTDTQYF
few	TRBD2	TRBV11-3	17	TRBJ2-1	TGTGCCAGCAGCTCCACCTGGGGGAGCGGGGGGATCAATGAGCAGTTCTTC	CASSSTWGSGGINEQFF
.	.	TRBV5-4	16	TRBJ1-4	TGTGCCAGCAGTGACCGTGCGACAGCACTTAATGAAAAACTGTTTTTT	CASSDRATALNEKLFF
once	.	TRBV6-5	14	TRBJ2-7	TGTGCCAGTCGAGGGCCCTATGATACCTACGAGCAGTACTTC	CASRGPYDTYEQYF
.	.	TRBV30	11	TRBJ1-6	TGTGCCTGGAGGGGAGATTCACCCCTCCACTTT	CAWRGDSPLHF
.	.	TRBV7-7	15	TRBJ2-5	TGTGCCAGCAGCCCGCCGGGACCTTCACAAGAGACCCAGTACTTC	CASSPPGPSQETQYF
.	.	TRBV4-2	14	TRBJ2-6	TGTGCCAGCAGCCAGAACTCTGGGGCCAACGTCCTGACTTTC	CASSQNSGANVLTF
.	.	TRBV4-2	14	TRBJ2-7	TGTGCCAGCAGCCAAGATCGGCTTAGTAGAGAGCAGTACTTC	CASSQDRLSREQYF
.	.	TRBV19	14	TRBJ1-6	TGTGCCAGTAACCCATTTCCAGGCGGCTCACCCCTCCACTTT	CASNPFPGGSPLHF
.	TRBD1	TRBV12-3/TRBV12-4	13	TRBJ1-1	TGTGCCAGCAGTTTAGCGACAGGGACTGAAGCTTTCTTT	CASSLATGTEAFF
.	.	TRBV5-6	13	TRBJ2-7	TGTGCCAGCAGCTTGTTATGGGGGAACGAGCAGTACTTC	CASSLLWGNEQYF